This TCR beta chain was recovered during a study of CXCR3-negative and CXCR3-positive naive CD8 T cells. Background on the study: Approximately 130 million TRB reads in total, about 1.5 +/- 0.3 million per library.

The germline gives CDR1 SGHRS, CDR2 YFSETQ. This CDR3 has 13 amino acids. Researchers prepared the TRB cDNA libraries using 5' RACE with UMI labels. TCRdb re-called the 5' RACE reads and shows each CDR3 protein once, DNA omitted. Here the sample table reports 38,000 or so distinct CDR3 sequences. With respect to this clonotype: No antigen is known for it.

General study points: The study found that naive CXCR3-negative and CXCR3-positive cells shared TRBV-TRBJ usage, while memory cells differed. Similar levels of surface CD5 were seen between naive subsets; TCR strength was inferred from TRB CDR3 properties. Cryopreserved cells partially lost CXCR3 expression, and fresh PBMCs were used in most assays.

V and J are TRBV5-1 and TRBJ1-1; without DNA, the TCRdb call of TRBD1 cannot be checked. The clonotype originates from a human donor in good health. Some clones in this sample may be carry-over from other donors' samples. Sequenced input: memory CD8+ T cells from blood. CDR3 loop: CASSLAYDREAFF.